These T cell receptor beta chains were read from a single sample in a study of blood T cell repertoires in COVID-19. The assay was immunoSEQ multiplex PCR, and TCRdb's table has in-frame clones only and misses some. The sample contains tens of thousands of clones, over 75% of which appear only once. What was sequenced was peripheral blood. These receptor sequences come from a woman between 55 and 75 years old with COVID-19, enrolled during active disease. CDR3s include the opening cysteine and the closing phenylalanine or tryptophan. The order of the fields is V gene, D gene, J gene, clone size, CDR3 protein, CDR3 DNA. D genes are given only for firm matches. For some rows the clone size is stated as once, few or many, or as a class when expanded; others skip it.

V gene: TRBV20-1; D gene: -; J gene: TRBJ2-7; clone size: -; CDR3 protein: CSGRQSYEQYF; CDR3 DNA: TGCAGTGGGAGACAGTCCTACGAGCAGTACTTC
V gene: TRBV19; D gene: -; J gene: TRBJ1-2; clone size: -; CDR3 protein: CASSLRFLEGGYTF; CDR3 DNA: TGTGCCAGTAGTCTCCGATTCCTCGAGGGTGGCTACACCTTC
V gene: TRBV6-2/TRBV6-3; D gene: -; J gene: TRBJ2-7; clone size: -; CDR3 protein: CASSYSSQRSYEQYF; CDR3 DNA: TGTGCCAGCAGTTACTCGTCTCAGAGGAGCTACGAGCAGTACTTC
V gene: TRBV4-3; D gene: TRBD1; J gene: TRBJ1-2; clone size: -; CDR3 protein: CASSPFTGAGYGYTF; CDR3 DNA: TGCGCCAGCAGCCCATTCACAGGGGCCGGCTATGGCTACACCTTC
V gene: TRBV12-5; D gene: TRBD1; J gene: TRBJ1-5; clone size: -; CDR3 protein: CASGLLQGGMSNQPQHF; CDR3 DNA: TGTGCTAGTGGTTTGCTACAGGGGGGTATGAGCAATCAGCCCCAGCATTTT
V gene: TRBV10-3; D gene: TRBD2; J gene: TRBJ2-2; clone size: -; CDR3 protein: CATLAGVTIGELFF; CDR3 DNA: TGTGCCACCCTAGCGGGAGTAACCATCGGGGAGCTGTTTTTT
V gene: TRBV9; D gene: TRBD1; J gene: TRBJ1-5; clone size: -; CDR3 protein: CASSVAGQVNQPQHF; CDR3 DNA: TGTGCCAGCAGCGTAGCGGGACAGGTTAATCAGCCCCAGCATTTT
V gene: TRBV5-4; D gene: TRBD2; J gene: TRBJ2-7; clone size: -; CDR3 protein: CASSLEPGLAGEQYF; CDR3 DNA: TGTGCCAGCAGCTTGGAACCGGGACTAGCTGGCGAGCAGTACTTC
V gene: TRBV7-9; D gene: -; J gene: TRBJ2-2; clone size: -; CDR3 protein: CASSLGRSRVSDTGELFF; CDR3 DNA: TGTGCCAGCAGCTTGGGAAGGTCAAGGGTTAGCGACACCGGGGAGCTGTTTTTT
V gene: TRBV7-3; D gene: TRBD1; J gene: TRBJ2-7; clone size: -; CDR3 protein: CALTGRGKGYEQYF; CDR3 DNA: TGTGCTTTAACGGGCAGGGGGAAAGGCTACGAGCAGTACTTC
V gene: TRBV7-2; D gene: -; J gene: TRBJ2-1; clone size: -; CDR3 protein: CASSLSLYNEQFF; CDR3 DNA: TGTGCCAGCAGCTTAAGCTTGTACAATGAGCAGTTCTTC
V gene: TRBV7-2; D gene: TRBD1; J gene: TRBJ2-6; clone size: few; CDR3 protein: CASSSSGTGVPSGANVLTF; CDR3 DNA: TGTGCCAGCAGTTCGAGTGGGACAGGGGTCCCCTCTGGGGCCAACGTCCTGACTTTC
V gene: TRBV9; D gene: TRBD1; J gene: TRBJ1-1; clone size: -; CDR3 protein: CASSPGTGNTEAFF; CDR3 DNA: TGTGCCAGCAGCCCAGGGACAGGGAACACTGAAGCTTTCTTT
V gene: TRBV15; D gene: TRBD2; J gene: TRBJ2-7; clone size: -; CDR3 protein: CATSSEPGLYMSEYF; CDR3 DNA: TGTGCCACCAGCTCCGAGCCGGGACTATACATGTCGGAGTACTTC
V gene: TRBV10-3; D gene: -; J gene: TRBJ1-3; clone size: -; CDR3 protein: CAISGGPQRSGNTIYF; CDR3 DNA: TGTGCCATCAGTGGAGGCCCGCAGAGATCTGGAAACACCATATATTTT
V gene: TRBV11-3; D gene: TRBD1; J gene: TRBJ2-7; clone size: -; CDR3 protein: CASSRPGQGYEQYF; CDR3 DNA: TGTGCCAGCAGCCGGCCGGGACAGGGCTACGAGCAGTACTTC
V gene: TRBV3-1/TRBV3-2; D gene: -; J gene: TRBJ1-2; clone size: -; CDR3 protein: CASSPLGAGLRYTF; CDR3 DNA: TGTGCCAGCAGCCCTCTAGGGGCCGGCCTTCGCTACACCTTC
V gene: TRBV5-6; D gene: TRBD2; J gene: TRBJ2-7; clone size: -; CDR3 protein: CASSLVAGYEQYF; CDR3 DNA: TGTGCCAGCAGCTTGGTAGCGGGGTACGAGCAGTACTTC
V gene: TRBV27; D gene: TRBD1; J gene: TRBJ2-2; clone size: -; CDR3 protein: CASGTGFAGELFF; CDR3 DNA: TGTGCCAGCGGGACAGGATTCGCCGGGGAGCTGTTTTTT
V gene: TRBV27; D gene: -; J gene: TRBJ1-6; clone size: -; CDR3 protein: CASKLTRSSYNSPLHF; CDR3 DNA: TGTGCCAGCAAATTGACCCGGAGCTCCTATAATTCACCCCTCCACTTT
V gene: TRBV18; D gene: -; J gene: TRBJ2-5; clone size: -; CDR3 protein: CASSPRETETQYF; CDR3 DNA: TGTGCCAGCTCACCAAGAGAAACGGAGACCCAGTACTTC
V gene: TRBV9; D gene: TRBD1; J gene: TRBJ1-6; clone size: -; CDR3 protein: CASSVASRDRVSPLHF; CDR3 DNA: TGTGCCAGCAGCGTAGCGTCGCGGGACAGGGTATCACCCCTCCACTTT
V gene: TRBV6-1; D gene: TRBD1; J gene: TRBJ1-2; clone size: once; CDR3 protein: CASSEVGTGRDGYTF; CDR3 DNA: TGTGCCAGCAGTGAAGTCGGGACAGGGAGAGATGGCTACACCTTC
V gene: TRBV10-2; D gene: TRBD2; J gene: TRBJ2-7; clone size: -; CDR3 protein: CASSELLAGGEQYF; CDR3 DNA: TGCGCCAGCAGTGAGTTGCTAGCGGGAGGCGAGCAGTACTTC
V gene: TRBV6-5; D gene: -; J gene: TRBJ1-6; clone size: -; CDR3 protein: CASNSQGSNSPLHF; CDR3 DNA: TGTGCCAGCAACTCACAGGGATCTAATTCACCCCTCCACTTT
V gene: TRBV27; D gene: TRBD1; J gene: TRBJ1-2; clone size: -; CDR3 protein: CASKSGDRGYGGYTF; CDR3 DNA: TGTGCCAGCAAGTCCGGGGACAGGGGCTATGGTGGCTACACCTTC
V gene: TRBV10-3; D gene: TRBD1; J gene: TRBJ1-1; clone size: few; CDR3 protein: CAISPGGTSTEAFF; CDR3 DNA: TGTGCCATCAGTCCAGGGGGAACTAGCACTGAAGCTTTCTTT
V gene: TRBV19; D gene: -; J gene: TRBJ2-7; clone size: many; CDR3 protein: CASSISLLSYEQYF; CDR3 DNA: TGTGCCAGTAGTATTTCACTCCTATCCTACGAGCAGTACTTC
V gene: TRBV30; D gene: TRBD1; J gene: TRBJ1-4; clone size: -; CDR3 protein: CAGTGNEKLFF; CDR3 DNA: TGTGCCGGGACAGGGAATGAAAAACTGTTTTTT
V gene: TRBV7-9; D gene: TRBD1; J gene: TRBJ1-2; clone size: -; CDR3 protein: CASSLGTGANYGYTF; CDR3 DNA: TGTGCCAGCAGCTTAGGGACAGGGGCTAACTATGGCTACACCTTC
V gene: TRBV28; D gene: TRBD1; J gene: TRBJ1-2; clone size: -; CDR3 protein: CASSLWDRVGYTF; CDR3 DNA: TGTGCCAGCAGTTTATGGGACAGGGTTGGCTACACCTTC
V gene: TRBV15; D gene: -; J gene: TRBJ1-3; clone size: -; CDR3 protein: CATSRDRFSGNTIYF; CDR3 DNA: TGTGCCACCAGCAGGGACAGATTCTCTGGAAACACCATATATTTT
V gene: TRBV28; D gene: -; J gene: TRBJ2-7; clone size: few; CDR3 protein: CASSLSRRGYEQYF; CDR3 DNA: TGTGCCAGCAGTTTATCGAGACGGGGTTACGAGCAGTACTTC
V gene: TRBV4-3; D gene: -; J gene: TRBJ1-5; clone size: -; CDR3 protein: CASSQEAPDSNQPQHF; CDR3 DNA: TGCGCCAGCAGCCAAGAGGCCCCCGATAGCAATCAGCCCCAGCATTTT
V gene: TRBV20-1; D gene: -; J gene: TRBJ2-5; clone size: -; CDR3 protein: CSASLGGAQETQYF; CDR3 DNA: TGCAGTGCTAGTTTGGGGGGGGCACAAGAGACCCAGTACTTC
V gene: TRBV28; D gene: -; J gene: TRBJ1-1; clone size: -; CDR3 protein: CASSSGSTEAFF; CDR3 DNA: TGTGCCAGCAGTTCCGGGAGCACTGAAGCTTTCTTT
V gene: TRBV5-1; D gene: TRBD1; J gene: TRBJ1-4; clone size: -; CDR3 protein: CASSLGQGFEKLFF; CDR3 DNA: TGCGCCAGCAGCTTGGGACAGGGGTTTGAAAAACTGTTTTTT
V gene: TRBV11-2; D gene: -; J gene: TRBJ1-4; clone size: -; CDR3 protein: CASSLLGIATNEKLFF; CDR3 DNA: TGTGCCAGCAGCCTACTCGGGATTGCAACTAATGAAAAACTGTTTTTT
V gene: TRBV19; D gene: -; J gene: TRBJ1-6; clone size: -; CDR3 protein: CASSIGGPLLYNSPLHF; CDR3 DNA: TGTGCCAGTAGTATAGGGGGGCCCCTACTTTATAATTCACCCCTCCACTTT
V gene: TRBV6-5; D gene: -; J gene: TRBJ2-3; clone size: -; CDR3 protein: CASSPSGEADTQYF; CDR3 DNA: TGTGCCAGCAGTCCCTCTGGGGAGGCAGATACGCAGTATTTT
V gene: TRBV27; D gene: -; J gene: TRBJ1-2; clone size: once; CDR3 protein: CASSLVALTRGGFYGYTF; CDR3 DNA: TGTGCCAGCAGTTTAGTCGCTCTCACCAGGGGTGGATTCTATGGCTACACCTTC
V gene: TRBV30; D gene: -; J gene: TRBJ1-2; clone size: -; CDR3 protein: CAWARDYGYTF; CDR3 DNA: TGTGCCTGGGCGAGGGACTATGGCTACACCTTC
V gene: TRBV5-1; D gene: -; J gene: TRBJ1-6; clone size: -; CDR3 protein: CASSFIRDTGSPLHF; CDR3 DNA: TGCGCCAGCAGCTTCATCCGGGACACAGGTTCACCCCTCCACTTT
V gene: TRBV4-2; D gene: -; J gene: TRBJ1-5; clone size: -; CDR3 protein: CASSQDQASSNQPQHF; CDR3 DNA: TGTGCCAGCAGCCAAGATCAGGCGTCTAGCAATCAGCCCCAGCATTTT
V gene: TRBV29-1; D gene: -; J gene: TRBJ2-7; clone size: -; CDR3 protein: CSVRSSYEQYF; CDR3 DNA: TGCAGCGTGAGAAGCTCCTACGAGCAGTACTTC
V gene: TRBV7-3; D gene: -; J gene: TRBJ2-7; clone size: -; CDR3 protein: CASSLSVQHYEQYF; CDR3 DNA: TGTGCCAGCAGCTTATCGGTACAGCACTACGAGCAGTACTTC
V gene: TRBV5-4; D gene: -; J gene: TRBJ2-3; clone size: -; CDR3 protein: CASSSELTTGTDTQYF; CDR3 DNA: TGTGCCAGCAGCTCGGAACTCACGACAGGCACAGATACGCAGTATTTT
V gene: TRBV28; D gene: -; J gene: TRBJ2-6; clone size: -; CDR3 protein: CASSSGTLSGANVLTF; CDR3 DNA: TGTGCCAGCAGTTCTGGGACTCTCTCTGGGGCCAACGTCCTGACTTTC
V gene: TRBV19; D gene: -; J gene: TRBJ1-4; clone size: -; CDR3 protein: CASGLTRATNEKLFF; CDR3 DNA: TGTGCCAGTGGGTTGACACGAGCAACTAATGAAAAACTGTTTTTT
V gene: TRBV11-3; D gene: TRBD1; J gene: TRBJ1-1; clone size: -; CDR3 protein: CASSRGQGPDTEAFF; CDR3 DNA: TGTGCCAGCAGCCGAGGACAGGGGCCGGACACTGAAGCTTTCTTT
V gene: TRBV7-6; D gene: TRBD1; J gene: TRBJ1-4; clone size: -; CDR3 protein: CASSSRGLYDEKLFF; CDR3 DNA: TGTGCCAGCAGCAGCAGGGGGCTTTATGATGAAAAACTGTTTTTT
V gene: TRBV18; D gene: TRBD1; J gene: TRBJ1-4; clone size: -; CDR3 protein: CASSLTGVEKLFF; CDR3 DNA: TGTGCCAGCTCGCTTACAGGGGTCGAAAAACTGTTTTTT
V gene: TRBV2; D gene: -; J gene: TRBJ1-2; clone size: -; CDR3 protein: CASSVGQGDYGYTF; CDR3 DNA: TGTGCCAGCAGTGTAGGGCAGGGCGACTATGGCTACACCTTC
V gene: TRBV28; D gene: -; J gene: TRBJ1-4; clone size: -; CDR3 protein: CASSLAHATNEKLFF; CDR3 DNA: TGTGCCAGCAGTTTAGCGCACGCAACTAATGAAAAACTGTTTTTT
V gene: TRBV5-1; D gene: -; J gene: TRBJ2-1; clone size: once; CDR3 protein: CASSLAGGQRGEQFF; CDR3 DNA: TGCGCCAGCAGCTTGGCCGGGGGACAGAGGGGTGAGCAGTTCTTC